This T cell receptor (beta chain) derives from a study of blood T cell repertoires in COVID-19. As for the study in general: Samples of COVID-19 (acute and convalescent) were obtained from the United States, Italy and Spain. PBMCs, B-cell-depleted T cells, or T cells provided the cDNA or gDNA that made up the material.

Study processing details: Amplification of reference gene primers provided the estimated nucleated cell counts. Repertoires were generated with immunoSEQ multiplex PCR, while TCRdb's copy carries only in-frame clones and drops some. Clone size and the V and J calls come from that table; the DNA yielded D and trimming. Seen here are tens of thousands of clones, more than 80% observed once, and the top ten hold 27%. The origin of this receptor is a man in his fifties with active or convalescent COVID-19. Sequenced input: peripheral blood.

The CDR3 DNA sequence: TGCGCCAGCAGCGGAACAGGGATGTTTGGAGATACGCAGTATTTT. It translates to CASSGTGMFGDTQYF. The chain recombines TRBV5-1 with TRBJ2-3; TRBD1 is a possible D gene (6 bases). CDR3 size: 15 residues. Trimming left V 4 bases short and J 5 bases short, with 17 bases between. From germline, CDR1 is SGHRS and CDR2 YFSETQ. The whole variable domain, filled in from reference TRBV5-1 and TRBJ2-3, reads KAGVTQTPRYLIKTRGQQVTLSCSPISGHRSVSWYQQTPGQGLQFLFEYFSETQRNKGNFPGRFSGRQFSNSRSEMNVSTLELGDSALYLCASSGTGMFGDTQYFGPGTRLTVL.